This record covers a single T cell receptor beta chain. The source of the sample is a study of T cells in tumors after PD-1 blockade. Assay: immunoSEQ multiplex PCR; the TCRdb copy retains only in-frame clones and omits some. The sample holds a few thousand clones, around three fifths seen once. There are 19 residues in the CDR3. Germline V gene data show CDR1 as SGDLS and CDR2 as YYNGEE. Deletions cut 1 base from V and 3 bases from J, with 22 bases between. The source was tumor tissue, collected after anti-PD-1 treatment. This chain uses TRBV9 with TRBJ2-2; D possibly matches TRBD1 or TRBD2 (5 bases each). The TCR was taken from a human donor with cutaneous squamous cell carcinoma. The CDR3 here is CASSVTGGGTARDTGELFF. The DNA for the CDR3 is TGTGCCAGCAGCGTAACGGGTGGGGGTACAGCCCGCGACACCGGGGAGCTGTTTTTT.